Listed below are T cell receptor beta chains from one sample, sequenced in a study of shared clonotypes between healthy human individuals. Only in-frame clones appear in the TCRdb table, and some are missing; sequencing was by immunoSEQ multiplex PCR. The data contain about 2.4 million clones, 93% of them singletons. The sequenced material came from naive CD4+ T cells from PBMCs. The receptors derive from a young man in good health. Some clones in this sample may be carry-over from other donors' samples. Both conserved end residues are part of each CDR3. The order of the fields is CDR3 length, J gene, D gene, clone size, V gene, CDR3 DNA, CDR3 protein. The D gene is left open where the match is weak. Clone size, where shown, is once, few, many, or a class for clones that have expanded.

>16|TRBJ2-1|TRBD2|NA|TRBV6-5
TGTGCCAGCAGTTACGGGTCTGCGGGGGGATACAATGAGCAGTTCTTC
CASSYGSAGGYNEQFF
>17|TRBJ1-4|NA|NA|TRBV19
TGTGCCAGTAGTATAGATCTGTGGGGGGCGACTAATGAAAAACTGTTTTTT
CASSIDLWGATNEKLFF
>14|TRBJ2-2|NA|NA|TRBV6-4
TGTGCCAGCAGGACCGGGGGAAACACCGGGGAGCTGTTTTTT
CASRTGGNTGELFF
>14|TRBJ2-3|TRBD2|NA|TRBV6-5
TGTGCCAGCAGCCGCGGGGGGAGCACAGATACGCAGTATTTT
CASSRGGSTDTQYF
>14|TRBJ1-1|NA|NA|TRBV18
TGTGCCAGCTCACCCTTGAAGGCGAACACTGAAGCTTTCTTT
CASSPLKANTEAFF
>14|TRBJ2-2|NA|NA|TRBV5-4
TGTGCCAGCAGCTTGGTGGGTGGGACCGGGGAGCTGTTTTTT
CASSLVGGTGELFF
>13|TRBJ2-3|NA|NA|TRBV7-3
TGTGCCAGCAAAAGGGGTCCCACAGATACGCAGTATTTT
CASKRGPTDTQYF
>17|TRBJ2-7|TRBD1|NA|TRBV27
TGTGCCAGCAGTTTGAGGCTGGGGACAGGGAGCTCCTACGAGCAGTACTTC
CASSLRLGTGSSYEQYF
>20|TRBJ2-3|TRBD2|NA|TRBV4-3
TGCGCCAGCAGCCGCTACCCATCTTGGACTAGCGGTACTAGCACAGATACGCAGTATTTT
CASSRYPSWTSGTSTDTQYF
>16|TRBJ2-2|NA|NA|TRBV5-4
TGTGCCAGCAGCTTTCCAGGGCTTGCGAACACCGGGGAGCTGTTTTTT
CASSFPGLANTGELFF
>16|TRBJ2-7|NA|NA|TRBV7-2
TGTGCCAGCGGACGGGACACCCAAAGGAGCTCCTACGAGCAGTACTTC
CASGRDTQRSSYEQYF
>15|TRBJ1-1|TRBD1|NA|TRBV11-2
TGTGCCAGCAGGGAGTACCGGGACAGGGGATCTGAAGCTTTCTTT
CASREYRDRGSEAFF
>15|TRBJ1-1|NA|NA|TRBV5-1
TGCGCCAGCAGCTTTTGGGCAGGGGCGAACACTGAAGCTTTCTTT
CASSFWAGANTEAFF
>14|TRBJ2-5|TRBD2|NA|TRBV7-9
TGTGCCAGCAGCCCTCGGGGGGGCCTGGAGACCCAGTACTTC
CASSPRGGLETQYF
>13|TRBJ2-5|NA|NA|TRBV5-1
TGCGCCAGCAGCTTGCCAGGACAAGAGACCCAGTACTTC
CASSLPGQETQYF
>15|TRBJ1-4|NA|NA|TRBV4-1
TGCGCCACTTCGATCGGGACTGCAACTAATGAAAAACTGTTTTTT
CATSIGTATNEKLFF
>15|TRBJ1-1|NA|NA|TRBV4-3
TGCGCCAGCAGCCAAGGGATTAATTGGGACACTGAAGCTTTCTTT
CASSQGINWDTEAFF
>11|TRBJ2-7|NA|NA|TRBV7-2
TGTGCCAGCAGCACAGGACTCCCCCAGTACTTC
CASSTGLPQYF
>14|TRBJ2-1|NA|NA|TRBV29-1
TGCAGCGTTGAAATGGCTAGTTACTACAATGAGCAGTTCTTC
CSVEMASYYNEQFF
>12|TRBJ2-7|NA|NA|TRBV19
TGTGCCAGTATAGTTGAAACCTACGAGCAGTACTTC
CASIVETYEQYF
>16|TRBJ2-7|NA|NA|TRBV7-7
TGTGCCAGCAGCCCCCCCAGGGCCGGGTCCGTCTACGAGCAGTACTTC
CASSPPRAGSVYEQYF
>14|TRBJ2-3|NA|NA|TRBV6-5
TGTGCCAGCAGCCGAGGGTCTACCACAGATACGCAGTATTTT
CASSRGSTTDTQYF
>16|TRBJ1-1|NA|NA|TRBV21-1
TGTGCCAGCAGCAAAGGGGGGACAGGGCTGAACACTGAAGCTTTCTTT
CASSKGGTGLNTEAFF
>13|TRBJ1-1|NA|NA|TRBV19
TGTGCCAGTACTCACACCGGAGGGACTGAAGCTTTCTTT
CASTHTGGTEAFF
>16|TRBJ2-3|NA|NA|TRBV5-1
TGCGCCAGCAGCTTGCCTTCGGCGAGCGGCACAGATACGCAGTATTTT
CASSLPSASGTDTQYF
>16|TRBJ1-5|NA|NA|TRBV19
TGTGCCAGTAGTATAGATTCCCCCGGCAGGTACCAGCCCCAGCATTTT
CASSIDSPGRYQPQHF
>15|TRBJ2-5|NA|once|TRBV9
TGTGCCAGCAGCGTAGCTTATGGCAGGGTGGAGACCCAGTACTTC
CASSVAYGRVETQYF
>14|TRBJ1-5|NA|once|TRBV6-5
TGTGCCAGCAGCCAGGGAAGGGGCAATCAGCCCCAGCATTTT
CASSQGRGNQPQHF
>15|TRBJ2-1|NA|NA|TRBV5-1
TGCGCCAGCAGCTTGGCCGCTAGCAACTCTGGCGAGCAGTTCTTC
CASSLAASNSGEQFF
>14|TRBJ2-7|NA|NA|TRBV7-3
TGTGCCAGCAGCCCACGTCAGGGAACCTACGAGCAGTACTTC
CASSPRQGTYEQYF